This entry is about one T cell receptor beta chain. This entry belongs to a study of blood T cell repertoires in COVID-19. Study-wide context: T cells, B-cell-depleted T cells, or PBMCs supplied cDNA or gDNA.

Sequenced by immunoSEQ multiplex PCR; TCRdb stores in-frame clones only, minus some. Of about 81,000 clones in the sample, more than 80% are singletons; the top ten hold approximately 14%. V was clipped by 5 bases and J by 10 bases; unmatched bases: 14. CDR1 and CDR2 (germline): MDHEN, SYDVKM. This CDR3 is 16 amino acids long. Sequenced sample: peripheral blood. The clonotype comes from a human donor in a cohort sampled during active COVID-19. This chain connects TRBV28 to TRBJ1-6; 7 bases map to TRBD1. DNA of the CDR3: TGTGCCAGCAGTCCGCGACGGGGACAGAAGAGGTCACCCCTCCACTTT. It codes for CASSPRRGQKRSPLHF.